One T cell receptor (beta chain) is described in this entry. V lost 6 bases, J lost 4 bases, and 13 bases lay in between. Germline assignment: CDR1 MDHEN and CDR2 SYDVKM. This CDR3 contains 14 residues. This sample is part of a study of blood T cell repertoires in COVID-19. Generated by immunoSEQ multiplex PCR, the TCRdb table keeps only in-frame clones and is missing some. The data contain approximately 170,000 clones, roughly 89% of them singletons. Sequenced: peripheral blood. The clonotype originates from a man in his late teens or twenties with active or convalescent COVID-19. The rearrangement joins TRBV28 to TRBJ1-5; D might be TRBD1 (6 bases). CDR3 nucleotides: TGTGCCAGCAGCAATAACAGGGTGAATCAGCCCCAGCATTTT. Encoded protein: CASSNNRVNQPQHF.